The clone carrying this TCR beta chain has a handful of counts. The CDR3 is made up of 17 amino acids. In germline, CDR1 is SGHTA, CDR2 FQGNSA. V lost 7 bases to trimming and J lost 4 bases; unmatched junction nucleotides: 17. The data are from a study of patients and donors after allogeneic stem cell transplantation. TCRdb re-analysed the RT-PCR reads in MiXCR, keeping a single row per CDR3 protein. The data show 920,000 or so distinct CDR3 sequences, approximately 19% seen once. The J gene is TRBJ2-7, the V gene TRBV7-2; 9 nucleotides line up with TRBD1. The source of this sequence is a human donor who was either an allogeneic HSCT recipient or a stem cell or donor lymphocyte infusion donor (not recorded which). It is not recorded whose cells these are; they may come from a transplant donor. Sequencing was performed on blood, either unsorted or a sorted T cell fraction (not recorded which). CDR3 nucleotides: TGTGCCAGCACCCAATGGACAGGGGAGAGTCCAACTTACGAGCAGTACTTC. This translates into CASTQWTGESPTYEQYF.